This paragraph covers one TCR beta chain sequence. Antigen specificity is unknown. The data originate from a study of regulatory T cells in long-lasting Graves disease. General study points: Persistent disease samples used TRBV28, TRBJ1-2 and TRBJ2-5 preferentially.

The CDR3 has 18 amino acids. CDR1 and CDR2 from the germline V gene are SGHRS and YFSETQ. The ends lost 4 bases at V and 0 bases at J; junction bases unmatched: 13. Stated time point: persistent/refractory GD, antithyroid drugs over 5 years with positive TRAb. From PBMCs, RNA was extracted and then used to make the TCR library. The diagnosis of Graves' disease used American Thyroid Association guidelines. iRepertoire HTBI primers and Arm-PCR of CDR3 regions built TCR beta libraries. TCRdb itself ran the multiplex PCR reads through MiXCR, one entry per CDR3 protein. Among hundreds of thousands of distinct CDR3 sequences listed, around 23% were seen once.

The material was peripheral blood mononuclear cells (PBMCs), obtained when the disease was refractory, from a patient treated with antithyroid drugs. This TCR was sampled from a female donor with Graves disease. V and J are TRBV5-1 and TRBJ2-5; 9 bases are a match to TRBD1. The CDR3 protein is CASSQRGQGGWYQETQYF. The DNA for the CDR3 is TGCGCCAGCAGCCAGAGGGGACAGGGCGGGTGGTACCAAGAGACCCAGTACTTC.